This note documents a single T cell receptor (beta chain) sequence. Looked up from germline, CDR1 is LNHDA and CDR2 is SQIVND (reference sequence). This CDR3 region has 15 residues. The V and J ends lost 6 bases and 0 bases, in that order; junction bases with no gene match: 5. The data were taken from a study of technical replicates of blood from several donors. Here immunoSEQ multiplex PCR was the method, and the copy in TCRdb shows in-frame clones only, minus some. Of approximately 12,000 clones in the sample, 65% to 90% were seen once. The sample consisted of PBMCs. V usage is TRBV19 and J usage is TRBJ2-7; 10 bases agree with TRBD2. This TCR derives from a human donor in good health. CDR3 sequence reads: CASSKPSGSSYEQYF. CDR3 nucleotide sequence: TGTGCCAGTAGCAAACCTAGCGGGAGCTCCTACGAGCAGTACTTC.